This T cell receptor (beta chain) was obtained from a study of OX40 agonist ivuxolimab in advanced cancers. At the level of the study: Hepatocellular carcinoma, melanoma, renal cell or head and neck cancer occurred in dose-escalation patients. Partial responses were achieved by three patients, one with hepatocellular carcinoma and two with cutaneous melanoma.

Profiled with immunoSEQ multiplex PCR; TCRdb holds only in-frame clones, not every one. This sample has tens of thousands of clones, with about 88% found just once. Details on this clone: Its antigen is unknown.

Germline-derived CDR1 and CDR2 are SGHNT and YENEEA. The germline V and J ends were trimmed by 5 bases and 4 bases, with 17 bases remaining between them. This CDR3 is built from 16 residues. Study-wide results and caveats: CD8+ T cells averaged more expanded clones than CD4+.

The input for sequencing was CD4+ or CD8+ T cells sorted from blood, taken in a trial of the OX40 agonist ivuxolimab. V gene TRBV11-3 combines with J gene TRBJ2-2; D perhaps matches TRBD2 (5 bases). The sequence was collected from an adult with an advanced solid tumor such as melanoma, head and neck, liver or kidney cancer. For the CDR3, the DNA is TGTGCCAGCAGCAGGCGACGGGGTGAGGGCACCGGGGAGCTGTTTTTT. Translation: CASSRRRGEGTGELFF.